The 17 T cell receptor beta chains below were found in one sample sequenced in a study of T cell responses to AZD1222 COVID-19 vaccine. Repertoires were generated with immunoSEQ multiplex PCR, while TCRdb's copy carries only in-frame clones and drops some. The sample lists approximately 74,000 clones, around 90% seen once, with approximately 1.2% in the top ten. Sequenced here: peripheral blood, sampled 28 days after the second AZD1222 dose. These receptors all come from an adult who received the AZD1222 COVID-19 vaccine.

The gene calls are TRBV14 and TRBJ2-3; the D gene is possibly TRBD1 (8 bases). The CDR3 length is 16 residues. Germline CDR1 SGHDN, CDR2 FVKESK. V lost 4 bases to trimming and J lost 3 bases, with 17 bases between them. CDR3 protein: CASSRPQGGWTDTQYF. The CDR3 DNA sequence: TGTGCCAGCAGCCGCCCACAGGGGGGGTGGACAGATACGCAGTATTTT.

J is TRBJ1-6 and V is TRBV5-6; D uncertain. Germline V CDR1 and CDR2: SGHDT, YYEEEE. V lost 4 bases and J lost 0, with 14 bases in between. The CDR3 is 17 amino acids. The CDR3 coding sequence is TGTGCCAGCAGCCAGGACTTGAGAAGCTCCTATAATTCACCCCTCCACTTT. Its protein is CASSQDLRSSYNSPLHF.

This clone was seen just once. The chain employs TRBV6-5 and TRBJ1-1; TRBD1 is a possible D gene (5 bases). Germline V gives CDR1 MNHEY, CDR2 SVGAGI. V lost 2 bases, J lost 1 base, and 5 bases lay in between. This CDR3 has 13 residues. CDR3 sequence reads: CASSYDRNTEAFF. CDR3 DNA sequence: TGTGCCAGCAGTTACGACAGGAACACTGAAGCTTTCTTT.

The count of this clone is one. The chain carries TRBV30 and TRBJ2-5; D unresolved. Germline CDR1 reads GTSNPN; CDR2 reads SVGIG (reference sequence). With 0 bases removed from V and 4 bases from J, the gap between germline ends came to 9 bases. CDR3 size: 13 residues. The CDR3, as DNA: TGTGCCTGGAGTGTCTTGTCAGGAGAGACCCAGTACTTC. Its translation: CAWSVLSGETQYF.

By share of the sample, this clone is medium-sized. The rearrangement uses TRBV5-4 and TRBJ2-7, with 14 nucleotides matching TRBD2. Trimming took 4 bases from V and 7 from J; bases not matched to a gene: 7. The length of the CDR3 is 15 residues. Germline V gives CDR1 SGHNT, CDR2 YYREEE (reference sequence). For the CDR3, the DNA is TGTGCCAGCAGCCCCGGGACTAGCGGGAGCAGGGAGCAGTACTTC. Protein product: CASSPGTSGSREQYF.

The chain is built from TRBV15 and TRBJ2-5; D could derive from TRBD1 or TRBD2 (5 bases each). There are 15 residues in the CDR3. The V gene lost 2 bases and the J gene lost 2 bases, with 12 bases spanning the gap. CDR1 is LNHNV and CDR2 is YYDKDF in the germline V gene (reference sequence). The DNA for the CDR3 is TGTGCCACCAGCAGAAACCGGGGCCGACAAGAGACCCAGTACTTC. Protein product: CATSRNRGRQETQYF.

The V and J genes are TRBV5-5 and TRBJ2-1; 7 bases are shared with TRBD1. V lost 4 bases and J lost 1; bases outside the gene matches: 14. The germline CDR1 and CDR2 sequences are SGHKS and YYEKEE (reference sequence). This CDR3 comprises 18 residues. The chain's CDR3 is CASSHKIQGKASYNEQFF. The CDR3 bases are TGTGCCAGCAGCCATAAAATACAGGGGAAAGCTTCCTACAATGAGCAGTTCTTC.

The rearrangement uses TRBV5-1 and TRBJ2-3; no reliable D call. The V end lost 0 bases, the J end lost 2 bases, and 7 bases lay between the germline ends. Germline-derived CDR1 and CDR2 are SGHRS and YFSETQ. The CDR3 has 14 residues. CDR3 region: CASSLETTTDTQYF. CDR3 DNA: TGCGCCAGCAGCTTGGAAACCACCACAGATACGCAGTATTTT.

V usage is TRBV4-3 and J usage is TRBJ1-2; D perhaps matches TRBD1 (5 bases). With 4 bases removed from V and 4 bases from J, the gap between germline ends came to 13 bases. The CDR3 runs 14 residues. The germline gives CDR1 LGHNA, CDR2 YSLEER. DNA for the CDR3: TGCGCCAGCAGCCCAGAGGGGCCAGCCTATGGCTACACCTTC. This gives the protein CASSPEGPAYGYTF.

This chain uses TRBV6-5 with TRBJ2-3; D not certain. Germline lookup yields CDR1 MNHEY and CDR2 SVGAGI. This CDR3 spans 13 amino acids. V lost 8 bases to trimming and J lost 0 bases, with 9 bases between them. The CDR3 region has the DNA TGTGCCAGCGGGCCGACTAGCACAGATACGCAGTATTTT. This sequence encodes CASGPTSTDTQYF.

This clone appeared a few times. For the CDR3, the DNA is TGTGCCAGTAGCATTTCTGGGGGTAGCAATCAGCCCCAGCATTTT. It specifies CASSISGGSNQPQHF. The V and J genes are TRBV19 and TRBJ1-5; the D gene is possibly TRBD1 (5 bases). V lost 6 bases, J lost 0 bases, and 12 bases lay in between. The CDR3 contains 15 residues. Per the germline V gene, CDR1 is LNHDA and CDR2 is SQIVND (reference sequence). The full variable domain, rest sourced from reference TRBV19 and TRBJ1-5, is DGGITQSPKYLFRKEGQNVTLSCEQNLNHDAMYWYRQDPGQGLRLIYYSQIVNDFQKGDIAEGYSVSREKKESFPLTVTSAQKNPTAFYLCASSISGGSNQPQHFGDGTRLSIL.

The genes are TRBV6-5 and TRBJ2-7; 10 bases match TRBD1. The CDR3 extends over 13 amino acids. V shed 8 bases, J shed 5 bases, and the junction held 6 bases outside the gene matches. Looked up from germline, CDR1 is MNHEY and CDR2 is SVGAGI. The CDR3 region is CASCRDRGHEQYF. The CDR3 bases are TGTGCCAGCTGCCGGGACAGGGGCCACGAGCAGTACTTC.

The chain recombines TRBV7-9 with TRBJ1-4; 7 bases map to TRBD1. The CDR3 consists of 14 residues. Germline CDR1 and CDR2: SEHNR and FQNEAQ (reference sequence). V dropped 1 base and J dropped 8; count of bases not matched to a gene: 4. This chain's CDR3 is CASSLDRGLEKLFF. The CDR3 region has the DNA TGTGCCAGCAGCTTAGACAGGGGTCTCGAAAAACTGTTTTTT.

V usage is TRBV7-2 and J usage is TRBJ2-7; no clear D gene. Trimming stripped 0 bases from V and 1 base from J, with 7 bases between. Germline loops: CDR1 SGHTA, CDR2 FQGNSA. The CDR3 sequence is 14 residues long. CDR3 region: CASSLAQTSYEQYF. The CDR3 bases are TGTGCCAGCAGCTTAGCGCAGACTTCCTACGAGCAGTACTTC.

The V gene is TRBV29-1, the J gene TRBJ1-4; D ambiguous. The V end was cut by 0 bases, the J end by 5 bases, with 7 bases between. Germline V gene sequence: CDR1 SQVTM, CDR2 ANQGSEA. CDR3 length: 13 residues. CDR3 loop: CSVEEQRNEKLFF. As DNA, the CDR3 is TGCAGCGTTGAAGAACAACGGAATGAAAAACTGTTTTTT.

The CDR3 is CASRPGEFNQPQHF. The CDR3 bases are TGTGCCAGCAGACCAGGGGAATTCAATCAGCCCCAGCATTTT. The rearrangement links TRBV6-5 to TRBJ1-5; D perhaps matches TRBD1 (6 bases). This CDR3 has 14 residues. CDR1 and CDR2 from the germline V gene are MNHEY and SVGAGI. The V gene lost 6 bases and the J gene lost 3 bases, with 12 bases spanning the gap.

The V gene is TRBV7-2, the J gene TRBJ2-7; 15 bases fit TRBD2. Germline CDR1 SGHTA, CDR2 FQGNSA. J lost 3 bases, V lost 5 bases, and 14 bases had no gene match. The CDR3 spans 19 residues. The CDR3 DNA reads as TGTGCCAGCAGCCGTACCGGGACTAGCGGGAGGACCATCAACTACGAGCAGTACTTC. Residues: CASSRTGTSGRTINYEQYF. The variable domain in full, with the rest retrieved from reference TRBV7-2 and TRBJ2-7, is GAGVSQSPSNKVTEKGKDVELRCDPISGHTALYWYRQSLGQGLEFLIYFQGNSAPDKSGLPSDRFSAERTGGSVSTLTIQRTQQEDSAVYLCASSRTGTSGRTINYEQYFGPGTRLTVT.